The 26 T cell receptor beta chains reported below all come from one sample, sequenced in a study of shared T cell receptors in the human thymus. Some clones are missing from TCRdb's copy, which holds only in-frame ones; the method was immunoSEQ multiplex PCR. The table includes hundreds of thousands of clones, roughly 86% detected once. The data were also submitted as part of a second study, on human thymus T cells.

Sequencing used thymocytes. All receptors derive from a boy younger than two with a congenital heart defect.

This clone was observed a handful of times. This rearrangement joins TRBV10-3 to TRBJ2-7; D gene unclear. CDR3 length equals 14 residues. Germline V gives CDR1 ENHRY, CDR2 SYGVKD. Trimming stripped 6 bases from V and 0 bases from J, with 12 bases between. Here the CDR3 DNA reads TGTGCCATCAGGAGGTTCAGTAGCTCCTACGAGCAGTACTTC. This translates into CAIRRFSSSYEQYF.

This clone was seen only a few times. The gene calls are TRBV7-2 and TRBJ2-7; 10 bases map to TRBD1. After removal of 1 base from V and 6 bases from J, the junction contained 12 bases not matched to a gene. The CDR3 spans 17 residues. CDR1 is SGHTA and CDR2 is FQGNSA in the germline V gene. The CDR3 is CASSLERPGTGVFEQYF. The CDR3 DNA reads TGTGCCAGCAGCTTAGAACGGCCCGGGACAGGGGTTTTCGAGCAGTACTTC.

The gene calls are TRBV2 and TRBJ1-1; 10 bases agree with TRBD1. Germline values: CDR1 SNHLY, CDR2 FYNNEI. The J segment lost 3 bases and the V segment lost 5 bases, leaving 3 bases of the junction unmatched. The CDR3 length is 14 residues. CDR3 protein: CASSPDRGYTEAFF. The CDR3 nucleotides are TGTGCCAGCAGTCCGGACAGGGGGTACACTGAAGCTTTCTTT.

The CDR3 is CASSLDSGRASYNEQFF. The CDR3 DNA reads TGTGCCAGCAGTTTAGACAGCGGGAGGGCCTCCTACAATGAGCAGTTCTTC. V usage is TRBV28 and J usage is TRBJ2-1, with 10 positions matching TRBD2. CDR1 is MDHEN, CDR2 SYDVKM, per germline. V lost 2 bases to trimming and J lost 0 bases; unmatched junction nucleotides: 4. This CDR3 has 17 amino acids.

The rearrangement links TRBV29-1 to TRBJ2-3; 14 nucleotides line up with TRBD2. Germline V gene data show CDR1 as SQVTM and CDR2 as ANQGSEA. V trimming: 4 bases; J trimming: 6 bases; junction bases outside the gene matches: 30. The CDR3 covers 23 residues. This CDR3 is CSVAREGHQVVGTSGRVGDTQYF. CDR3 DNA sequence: TGCAGCGTTGCGAGGGAAGGACATCAAGTTGTAGGGACTAGCGGGAGAGTGGGGGATACGCAGTATTTT.

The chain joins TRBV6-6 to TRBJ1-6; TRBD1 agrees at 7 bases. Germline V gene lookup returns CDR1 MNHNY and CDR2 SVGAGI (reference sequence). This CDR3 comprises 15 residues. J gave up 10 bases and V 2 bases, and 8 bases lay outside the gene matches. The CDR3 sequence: CASSYQTGIGSPLHF. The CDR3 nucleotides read TGTGCCAGCAGTTACCAGACAGGGATCGGGTCACCCCTCCACTTT.

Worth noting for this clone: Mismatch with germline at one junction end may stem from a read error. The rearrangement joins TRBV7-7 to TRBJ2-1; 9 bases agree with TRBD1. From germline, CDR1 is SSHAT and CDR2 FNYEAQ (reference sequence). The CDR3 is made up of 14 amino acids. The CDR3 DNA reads TGTGCTAGCAGCTACGGACAGGGGATGAGTGAGCAGTTCTTC. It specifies CASSYGQGMSEQFF.

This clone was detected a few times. CDR3 bases: TGTGCCAGTAGTATAGTTCACAGGGGGCGAACTAACTATGGCTACACCTTC. This translates into CASSIVHRGRTNYGYTF. This chain uses TRBV19 with TRBJ1-2; 9 bases line up with TRBD1. Looked up from germline, CDR1 is LNHDA and CDR2 is SQIVND (reference sequence). V dropped 1 base and J dropped 0; count of bases not matched to a gene: 6. The CDR3 covers 17 residues.

CDR3 amino acids: CASSWRGAGGPGETQYF. The CDR3 DNA follows: TGTGCCAGCAGCTGGCGAGGGGCGGGGGGGCCGGGAGAGACCCAGTACTTC. The chain combines TRBV5-4 with TRBJ2-5; 9 bases line up with TRBD2. Trimming cost V 3 bases and J 4 bases; bases outside gene matches: 13. The germline V gene has CDR1 SGHNT and CDR2 YYREEE (reference sequence). This CDR3 is built from 17 residues. Combining the CDR3 with reference TRBV5-4 and TRBJ2-5 gives the whole variable domain ETGVTQSPTHLIKTRGQQVTLRCSSQSGHNTVSWYQQALGQGPQFIFQYYREEENGRGNFPPRFSGLQFPNYSSELNVNALELDDSALYLCASSWRGAGGPGETQYFGPGTRLLVL.

The chain's CDR3 is CASSPGTASHHQPQHF. CDR3 DNA: TGTGCCAGCAGCCCTGGGACAGCGTCCCATCATCAGCCCCAGCATTTT. The chain combines TRBV7-2 with TRBJ1-5, with 7 bases identical to TRBD1. V shed 5 bases, J shed 5 bases, and the junction held 12 bases outside the gene matches. The CDR3 covers 16 residues. Germline loops: CDR1 SGHTA, CDR2 FQGNSA.

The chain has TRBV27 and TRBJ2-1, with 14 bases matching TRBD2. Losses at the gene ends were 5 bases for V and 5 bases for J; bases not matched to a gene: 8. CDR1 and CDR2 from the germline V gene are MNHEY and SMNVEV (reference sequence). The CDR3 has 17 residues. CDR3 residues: CASSARLAGGPNNEQFF. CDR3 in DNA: TGTGCCAGCAGTGCCCGACTAGCGGGAGGGCCCAACAATGAGCAGTTCTTC.

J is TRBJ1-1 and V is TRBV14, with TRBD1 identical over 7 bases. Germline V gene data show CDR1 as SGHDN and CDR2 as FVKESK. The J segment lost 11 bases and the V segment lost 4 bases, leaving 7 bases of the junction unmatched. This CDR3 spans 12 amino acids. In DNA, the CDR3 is TGTGCCAGCAGCCTCTCGCAGGGGGAGGCTTTCTTT. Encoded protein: CASSLSQGEAFF.

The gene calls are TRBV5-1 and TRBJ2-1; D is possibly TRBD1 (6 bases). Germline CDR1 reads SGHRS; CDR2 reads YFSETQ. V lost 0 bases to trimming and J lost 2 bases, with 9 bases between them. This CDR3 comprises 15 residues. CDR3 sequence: CASSLVGGTYNEQFF. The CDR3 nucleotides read TGCGCCAGCAGCTTGGTAGGGGGAACCTACAATGAGCAGTTCTTC.

Here the CDR3 reads CASSYQGDTEAFF. The CDR3 DNA sequence: TGTGCCAGCAGCTATCAGGGGGACACTGAAGCTTTCTTT. The chain uses TRBV7-2 and TRBJ1-1; 7 positions agree with TRBD1. J gave up 3 bases and V 4 bases, and 2 bases lay outside the gene matches. There are 13 residues in the CDR3. Germline CDR1 reads SGHTA; CDR2 reads FQGNSA.

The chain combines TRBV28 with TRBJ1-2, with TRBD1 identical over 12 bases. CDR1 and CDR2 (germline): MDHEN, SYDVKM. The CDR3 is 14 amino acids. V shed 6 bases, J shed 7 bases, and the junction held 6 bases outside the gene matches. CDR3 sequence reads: CASRRGQGARGYTF. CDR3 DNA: TGTGCCAGCAGGCGGGGACAGGGGGCTCGTGGCTACACCTTC.

CDR3 DNA sequence: TGTGCCAGCAGCTCTACCCGACAGGGAAACGGGGAGCTGTTTTTT. It is translated as CASSSTRQGNGELFF. The chain recombines TRBV14 with TRBJ2-2; TRBD1 matches at 7 bases. Germline V gives CDR1 SGHDN, CDR2 FVKESK. The CDR3 extends over 15 amino acids. The V and J ends lost 5 bases and 7 bases, in that order; junction bases with no gene match: 10.

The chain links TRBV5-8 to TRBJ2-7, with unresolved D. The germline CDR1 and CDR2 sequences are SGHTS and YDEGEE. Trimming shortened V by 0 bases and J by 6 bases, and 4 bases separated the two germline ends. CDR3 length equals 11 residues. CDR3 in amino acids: CASSLVGEQYF. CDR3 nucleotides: TGTGCCAGCAGCTTGGTCGGCGAGCAGTACTTC.

CDR3 coding DNA: TGTGCCAGCAGCGAGTCTGCGTTACAGCCCCAGCATTTT. Residues: CASSESALQPQHF. V and J are TRBV14 and TRBJ1-5; D unclear. Trimming cost V 5 bases and J 7 bases, with 12 bases left between them. Looked up from germline, CDR1 is SGHDN and CDR2 is FVKESK. This CDR3 region has 13 residues. Filled out from reference TRBV14 and TRBJ1-5, the complete variable domain reads EAGVTQFPSHSVIEKGQTVTLRCDPISGHDNLYWYRRVMGKEIKFLLHFVKESKQDESGMPNNRFLAERTGGTYSTLKVQPAELEDSGVYFCASSESALQPQHFGDGTRLSIL.

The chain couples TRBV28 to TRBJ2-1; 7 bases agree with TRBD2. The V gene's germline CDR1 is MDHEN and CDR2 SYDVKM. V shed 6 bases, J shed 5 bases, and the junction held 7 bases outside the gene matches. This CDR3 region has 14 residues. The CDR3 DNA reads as TGTGCCAGCAGAGAGCGGGATAGGGACAATGAGCAGTTCTTC. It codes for CASRERDRDNEQFF.

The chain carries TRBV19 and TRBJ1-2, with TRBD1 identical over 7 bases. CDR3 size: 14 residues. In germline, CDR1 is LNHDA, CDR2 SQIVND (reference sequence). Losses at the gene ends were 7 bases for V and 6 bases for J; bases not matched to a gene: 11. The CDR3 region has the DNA TGTGCCAGTACCTCGACAGGGCAAGGAGATGGCTACACCTTC. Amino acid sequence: CASTSTGQGDGYTF.

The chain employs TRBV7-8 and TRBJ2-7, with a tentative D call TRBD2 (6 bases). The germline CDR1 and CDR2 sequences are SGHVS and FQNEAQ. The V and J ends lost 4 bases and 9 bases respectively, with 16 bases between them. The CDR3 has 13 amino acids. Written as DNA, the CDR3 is TGTGCCAGCAGCTCCCACGGGTTGGGGGGGCAGTACTTC. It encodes CASSSHGLGGQYF.

The CDR3 region is CASSLDRGPGNTIYF. The CDR3 DNA follows: TGTGCCAGCAGCTTAGACAGGGGGCCTGGAAACACCATATATTTT. This chain joins TRBV7-6 and TRBJ1-3; 9 nucleotides match TRBD1. The CDR3 contains 15 residues. Germline assignment: CDR1 SGHVS and CDR2 FNYEAQ. J gave up 2 bases and V 1 base, and 0 bases lay outside the gene matches. Filled out from reference TRBV7-6 and TRBJ1-3, the complete variable domain reads GAGVSQSPRYKVTKRGQDVALRCDPISGHVSLYWYRQALGQGPEFLTYFNYEAQQDKSGLPNDRFSAERPEGSISTLTIQRTEQRDSAMYRCASSLDRGPGNTIYFGEGSWLTVV.

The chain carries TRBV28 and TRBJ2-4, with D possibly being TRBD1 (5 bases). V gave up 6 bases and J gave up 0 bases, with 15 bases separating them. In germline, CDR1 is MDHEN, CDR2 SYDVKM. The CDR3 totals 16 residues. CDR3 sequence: CASSAPRQLAKNIQYF. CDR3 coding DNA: TGTGCCAGCAGCGCACCTCGACAGTTAGCCAAAAACATTCAGTACTTC.

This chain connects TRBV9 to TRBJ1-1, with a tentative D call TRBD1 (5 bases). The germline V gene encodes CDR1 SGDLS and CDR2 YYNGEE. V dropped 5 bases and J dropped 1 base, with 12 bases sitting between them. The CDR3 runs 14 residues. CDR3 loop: CASRGGTGNTEAFF. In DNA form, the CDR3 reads TGTGCCAGCAGGGGAGGGACCGGGAACACTGAAGCTTTCTTT.

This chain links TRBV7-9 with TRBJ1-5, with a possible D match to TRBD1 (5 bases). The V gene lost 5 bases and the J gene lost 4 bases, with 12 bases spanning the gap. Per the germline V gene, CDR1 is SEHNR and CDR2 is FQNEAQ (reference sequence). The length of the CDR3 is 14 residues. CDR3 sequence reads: CASSRGTGNQPQHF. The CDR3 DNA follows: TGTGCCAGCAGCCGGGGGACGGGTAATCAGCCCCAGCATTTT.

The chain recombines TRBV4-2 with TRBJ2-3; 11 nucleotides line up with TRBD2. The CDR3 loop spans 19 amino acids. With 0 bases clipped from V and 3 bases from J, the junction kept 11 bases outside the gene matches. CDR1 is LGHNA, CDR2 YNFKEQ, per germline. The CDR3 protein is CASSQEGGSGGAKTDTQYF. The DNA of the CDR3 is TGTGCCAGCAGCCAAGAGGGGGGTAGCGGGGGGGCCAAGACAGATACGCAGTATTTT.